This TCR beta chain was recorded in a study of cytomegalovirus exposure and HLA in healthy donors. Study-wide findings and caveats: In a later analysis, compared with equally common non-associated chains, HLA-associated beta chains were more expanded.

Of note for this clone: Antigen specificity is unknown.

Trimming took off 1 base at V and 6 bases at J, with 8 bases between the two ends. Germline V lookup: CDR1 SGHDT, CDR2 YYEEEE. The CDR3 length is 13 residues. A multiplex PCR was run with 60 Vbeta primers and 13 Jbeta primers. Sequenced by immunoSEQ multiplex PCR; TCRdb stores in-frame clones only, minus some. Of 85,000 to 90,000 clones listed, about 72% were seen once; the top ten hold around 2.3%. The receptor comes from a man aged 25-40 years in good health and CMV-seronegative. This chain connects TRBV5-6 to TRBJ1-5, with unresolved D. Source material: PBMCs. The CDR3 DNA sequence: TGTGCCAGCAGCTTGAAAAGCGCTCAGCCCCAGCATTTT. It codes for CASSLKSAQPQHF. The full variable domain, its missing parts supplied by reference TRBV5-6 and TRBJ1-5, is DAGVTQSPTHLIKTRGQQVTLRCSPKSGHDTVSWYQQALGQGPQFIFQYYEEEERQRGNFPDRFSGHQFPNYSSELNVNALLLGDSALYLCASSLKSAQPQHFGDGTRLSIL.